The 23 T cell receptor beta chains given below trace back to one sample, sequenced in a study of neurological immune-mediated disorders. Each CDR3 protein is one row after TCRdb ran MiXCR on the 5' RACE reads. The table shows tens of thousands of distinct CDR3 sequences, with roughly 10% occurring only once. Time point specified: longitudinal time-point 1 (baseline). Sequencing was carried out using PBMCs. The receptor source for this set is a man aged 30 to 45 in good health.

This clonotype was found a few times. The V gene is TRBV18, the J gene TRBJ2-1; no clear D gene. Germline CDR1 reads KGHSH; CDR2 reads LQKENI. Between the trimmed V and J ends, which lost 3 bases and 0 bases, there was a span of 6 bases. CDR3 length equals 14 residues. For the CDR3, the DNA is TGTGCCAGCTCACCTTATAGCTCCTACAATGAGCAGTTCTTC. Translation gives CASSPYSSYNEQFF.

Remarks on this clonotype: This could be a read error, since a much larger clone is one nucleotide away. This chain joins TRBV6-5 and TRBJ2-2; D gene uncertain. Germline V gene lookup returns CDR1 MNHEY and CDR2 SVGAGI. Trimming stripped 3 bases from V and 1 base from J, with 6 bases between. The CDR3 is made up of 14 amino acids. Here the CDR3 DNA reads TGTGCCAGCAGTTATTTGCGGAACACCGGGGAGCTGTTTTTT. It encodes CASSYLRNTGELFF.

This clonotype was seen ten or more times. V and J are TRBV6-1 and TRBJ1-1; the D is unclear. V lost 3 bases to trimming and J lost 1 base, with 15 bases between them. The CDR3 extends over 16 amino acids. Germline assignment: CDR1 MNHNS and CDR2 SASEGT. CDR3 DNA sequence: TGTGCCAGCAGTGACGTAGGAATTTGGGGGAACACTGAAGCTTTCTTT. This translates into CASSDVGIWGNTEAFF.

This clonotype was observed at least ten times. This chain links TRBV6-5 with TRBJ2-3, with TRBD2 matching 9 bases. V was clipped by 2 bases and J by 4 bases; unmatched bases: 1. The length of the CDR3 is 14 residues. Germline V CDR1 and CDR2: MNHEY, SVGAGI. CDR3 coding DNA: TGTGCCAGCAGTTACAGACTAGCGGCAGATACGCAGTATTTT. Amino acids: CASSYRLAADTQYF.

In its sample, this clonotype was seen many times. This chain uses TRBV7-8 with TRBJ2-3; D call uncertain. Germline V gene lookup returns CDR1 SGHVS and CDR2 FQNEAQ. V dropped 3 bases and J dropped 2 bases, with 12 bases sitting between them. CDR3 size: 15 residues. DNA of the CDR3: TGTGCCAGCAGCTTTTGGCAGGACCCCACAGATACGCAGTATTTT. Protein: CASSFWQDPTDTQYF.

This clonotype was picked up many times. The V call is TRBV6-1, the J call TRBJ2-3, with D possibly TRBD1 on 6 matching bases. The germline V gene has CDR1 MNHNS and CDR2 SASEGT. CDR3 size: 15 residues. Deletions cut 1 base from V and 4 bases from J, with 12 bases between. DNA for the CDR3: TGTGCCAGCAGTGAAGTACAGGGTCTGGCAGATACGCAGTATTTT. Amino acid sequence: CASSEVQGLADTQYF.

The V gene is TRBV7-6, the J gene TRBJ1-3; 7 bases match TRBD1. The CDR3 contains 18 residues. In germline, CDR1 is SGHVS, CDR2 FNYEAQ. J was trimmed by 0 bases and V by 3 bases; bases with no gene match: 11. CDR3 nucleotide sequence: TGTGCCAGCAGCTTGGACCTACAGGGGTTGAGCTCTGGAAACACCATATATTTT. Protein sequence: CASSLDLQGLSSGNTIYF.

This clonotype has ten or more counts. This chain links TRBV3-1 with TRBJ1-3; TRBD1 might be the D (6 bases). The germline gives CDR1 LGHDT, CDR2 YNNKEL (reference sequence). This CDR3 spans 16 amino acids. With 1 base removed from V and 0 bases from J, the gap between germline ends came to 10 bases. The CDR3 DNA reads TGTGCCAGCAGCCAAGGGGGGCCTTACTCTGGAAACACCATATATTTT. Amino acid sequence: CASSQGGPYSGNTIYF.

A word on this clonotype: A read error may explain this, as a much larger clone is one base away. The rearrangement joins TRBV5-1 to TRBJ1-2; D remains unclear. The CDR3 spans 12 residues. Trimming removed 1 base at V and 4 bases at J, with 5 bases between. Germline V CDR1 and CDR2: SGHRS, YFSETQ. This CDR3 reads CASSLYSYGYTF. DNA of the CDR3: TGCGCCAGCAGCTTGTACAGCTATGGCTACACCTTC.

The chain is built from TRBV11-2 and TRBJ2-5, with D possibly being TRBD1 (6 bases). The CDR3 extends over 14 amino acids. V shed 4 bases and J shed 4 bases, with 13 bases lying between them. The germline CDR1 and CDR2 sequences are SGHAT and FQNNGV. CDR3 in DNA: TGTGCCAGCAGCTCGACGACAGGCGGAGAGACCCAGTACTTC. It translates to CASSSTTGGETQYF.

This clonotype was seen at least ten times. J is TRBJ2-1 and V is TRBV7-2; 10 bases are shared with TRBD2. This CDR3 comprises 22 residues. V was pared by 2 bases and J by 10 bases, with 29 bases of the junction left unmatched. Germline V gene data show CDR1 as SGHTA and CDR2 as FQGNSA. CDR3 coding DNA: TGTGCCAGCAGCTTATTCCCGACTTATTCTAGCGGGAGTGACACTACTTTATACGAGCAGTTCTTC. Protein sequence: CASSLFPTYSSGSDTTLYEQFF.

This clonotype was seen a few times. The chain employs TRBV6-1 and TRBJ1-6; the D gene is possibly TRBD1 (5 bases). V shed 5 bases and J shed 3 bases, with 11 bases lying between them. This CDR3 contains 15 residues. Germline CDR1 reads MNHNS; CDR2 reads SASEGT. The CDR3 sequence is CASSPRQIYNSPLHF. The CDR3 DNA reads TGTGCCAGCAGTCCCAGACAGATCTATAATTCACCCCTCCACTTT.

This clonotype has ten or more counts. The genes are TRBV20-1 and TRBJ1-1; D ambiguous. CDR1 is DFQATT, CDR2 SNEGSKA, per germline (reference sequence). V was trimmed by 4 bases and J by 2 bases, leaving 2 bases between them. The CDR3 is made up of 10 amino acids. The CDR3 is CSAINTEAFF. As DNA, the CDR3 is TGCAGTGCTATAAACACTGAAGCTTTCTTT.

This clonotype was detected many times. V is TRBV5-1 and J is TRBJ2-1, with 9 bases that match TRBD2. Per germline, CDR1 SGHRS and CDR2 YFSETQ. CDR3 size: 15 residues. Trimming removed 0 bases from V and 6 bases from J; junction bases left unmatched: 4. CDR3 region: CASSLELAGPNEQFF. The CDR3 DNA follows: TGCGCCAGCAGCTTGGAACTAGCGGGTCCCAATGAGCAGTTCTTC.

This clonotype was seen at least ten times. This chain's CDR3 is CASTLAGTGAYEQYF. The CDR3 DNA reads as TGTGCCAGCACCTTAGCCGGGACGGGAGCCTACGAGCAGTACTTC. The chain uses TRBV5-6 and TRBJ2-7, with D perhaps matching TRBD2 (6 bases). Germline-derived CDR1 and CDR2 are SGHDT and YYEEEE. V was shortened by 6 bases and J by 2 bases, with 18 bases between the two germline ends. This CDR3 spans 15 amino acids.

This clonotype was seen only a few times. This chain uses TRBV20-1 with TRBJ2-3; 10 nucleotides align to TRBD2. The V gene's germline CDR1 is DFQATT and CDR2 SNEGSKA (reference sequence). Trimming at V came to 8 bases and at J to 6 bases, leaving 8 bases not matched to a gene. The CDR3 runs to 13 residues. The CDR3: CSPPAGGSDTQYF. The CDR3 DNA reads TGCAGTCCCCCAGCGGGAGGGAGCGATACGCAGTATTTT.

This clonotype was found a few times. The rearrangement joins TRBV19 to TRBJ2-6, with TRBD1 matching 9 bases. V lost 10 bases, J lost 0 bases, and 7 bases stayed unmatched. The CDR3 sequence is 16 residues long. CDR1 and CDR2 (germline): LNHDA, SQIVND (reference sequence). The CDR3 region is CATSQGALSGANVLTF. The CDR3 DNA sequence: TGTGCCACCTCACAGGGGGCCCTCTCTGGGGCCAACGTCCTGACTTTC. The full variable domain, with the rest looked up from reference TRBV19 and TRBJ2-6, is DGGITQSPKYLFRKEGQNVTLSCEQNLNHDAMYWYRQDPGQGLRLIYYSQIVNDFQKGDIAEGYSVSREKKESFPLTVTSAQKNPTAFYLCATSQGALSGANVLTFGAGSRLTVL.

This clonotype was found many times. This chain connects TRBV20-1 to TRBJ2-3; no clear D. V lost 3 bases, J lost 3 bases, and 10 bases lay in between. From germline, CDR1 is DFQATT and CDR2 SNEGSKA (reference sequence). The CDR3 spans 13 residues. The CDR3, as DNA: TGCAGTGCTAGCCGGCCCGAAACAGATACGCAGTATTTT. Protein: CSASRPETDTQYF.

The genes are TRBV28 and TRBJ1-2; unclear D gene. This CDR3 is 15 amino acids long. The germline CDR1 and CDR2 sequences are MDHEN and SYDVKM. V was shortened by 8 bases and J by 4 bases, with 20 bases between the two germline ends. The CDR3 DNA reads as TGTGCCAGCTTATCCCCTGGTGAGGGCTCCTATGGCTACACCTTC. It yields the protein CASLSPGEGSYGYTF.

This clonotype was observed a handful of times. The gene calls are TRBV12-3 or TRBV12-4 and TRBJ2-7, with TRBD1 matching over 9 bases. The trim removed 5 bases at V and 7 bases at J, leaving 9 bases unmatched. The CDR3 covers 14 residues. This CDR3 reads CASSQGQGSREQYF. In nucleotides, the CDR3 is TGTGCCAGCAGTCAGGGACAGGGCTCTCGGGAGCAGTACTTC.

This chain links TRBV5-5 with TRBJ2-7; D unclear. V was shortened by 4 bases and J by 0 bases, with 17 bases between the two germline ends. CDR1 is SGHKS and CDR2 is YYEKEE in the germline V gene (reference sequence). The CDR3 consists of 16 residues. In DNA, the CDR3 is TGTGCCAGCAGCGGCCTTAAGATGGGCTTCTCCTACGAGCAGTACTTC. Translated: CASSGLKMGFSYEQYF.

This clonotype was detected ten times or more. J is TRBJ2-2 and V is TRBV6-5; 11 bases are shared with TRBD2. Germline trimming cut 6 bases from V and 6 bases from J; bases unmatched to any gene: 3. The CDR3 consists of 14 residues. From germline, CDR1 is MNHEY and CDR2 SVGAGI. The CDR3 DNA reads TGTGCCAGCAGCGGACTAGCGGGCGCCGGGGAGCTGTTTTTT. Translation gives CASSGLAGAGELFF.

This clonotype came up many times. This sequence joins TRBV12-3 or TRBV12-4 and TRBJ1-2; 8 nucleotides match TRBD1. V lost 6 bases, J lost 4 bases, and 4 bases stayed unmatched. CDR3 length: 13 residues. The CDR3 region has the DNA TGTGCCAGCAGACTAGGACAGGGCTATGGCTACACCTTC. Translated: CASRLGQGYGYTF.